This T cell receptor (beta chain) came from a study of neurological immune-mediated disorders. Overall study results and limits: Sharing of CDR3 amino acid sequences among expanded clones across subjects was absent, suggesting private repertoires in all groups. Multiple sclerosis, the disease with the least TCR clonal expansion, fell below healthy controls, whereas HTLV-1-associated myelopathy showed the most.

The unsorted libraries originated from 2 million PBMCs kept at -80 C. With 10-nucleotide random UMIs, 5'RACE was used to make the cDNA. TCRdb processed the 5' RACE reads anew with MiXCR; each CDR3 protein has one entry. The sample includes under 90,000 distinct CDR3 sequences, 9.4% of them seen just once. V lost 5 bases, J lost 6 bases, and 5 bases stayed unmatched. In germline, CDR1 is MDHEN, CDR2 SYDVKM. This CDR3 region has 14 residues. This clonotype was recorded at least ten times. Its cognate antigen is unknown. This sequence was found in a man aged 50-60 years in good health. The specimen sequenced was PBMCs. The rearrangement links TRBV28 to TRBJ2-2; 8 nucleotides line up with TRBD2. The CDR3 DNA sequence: TGTGCCAGCAGTGCGACTAGCGCCGCCGGGGAGCTGTTTTTT. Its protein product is CASSATSAAGELFF.